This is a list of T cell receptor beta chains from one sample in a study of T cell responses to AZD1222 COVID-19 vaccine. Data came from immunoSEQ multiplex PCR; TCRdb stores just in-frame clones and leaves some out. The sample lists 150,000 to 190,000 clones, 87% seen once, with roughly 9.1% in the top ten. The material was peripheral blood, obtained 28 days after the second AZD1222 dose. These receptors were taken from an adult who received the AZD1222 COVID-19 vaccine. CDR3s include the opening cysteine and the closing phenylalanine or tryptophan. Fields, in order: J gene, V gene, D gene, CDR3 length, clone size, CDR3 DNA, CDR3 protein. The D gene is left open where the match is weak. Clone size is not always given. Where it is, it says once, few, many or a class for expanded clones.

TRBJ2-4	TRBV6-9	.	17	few	TGTGCCAGCAGTTATCCCCACAGGCGACTAGCCAAAAACATTCAGTACTTC	CASSYPHRRLAKNIQYF
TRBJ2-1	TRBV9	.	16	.	TGTGCCAGCAGCGTAGGGTCCGATAGCTCCTACAATGAGCAGTTCTTC	CASSVGSDSSYNEQFF
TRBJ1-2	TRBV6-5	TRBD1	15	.	TGTGCCAGCAGTACCACCGGGACAGGCTTCTATGGCTACACCTTC	CASSTTGTGFYGYTF
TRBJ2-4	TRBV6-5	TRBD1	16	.	TGTGCCAGCAGTTACCGTTCCGGGACAGGGAGAGACATTCAGTACTTC	CASSYRSGTGRDIQYF
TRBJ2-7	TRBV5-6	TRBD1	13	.	TGTGCCAGCAGCTCGACAGGGATCTACGAGCAGTACTTC	CASSSTGIYEQYF
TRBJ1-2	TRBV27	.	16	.	TGTGCCAGCAGTTTAAACCCGATCGGGGGGGCGGGTGGCTACACCTTC	CASSLNPIGGAGGYTF
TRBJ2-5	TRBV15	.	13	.	TGTGCCACCAGCAGTCCGTCAGAGGAGACCCAGTACTTC	CATSSPSEETQYF
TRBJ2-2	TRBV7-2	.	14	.	TGTGCCAGCAGCTTAACAGGTGTAACCGGGGAGCTGTTTTTT	CASSLTGVTGELFF
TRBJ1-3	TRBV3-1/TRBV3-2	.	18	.	TGTGCCAGCAGCCAAGATCAACGGAGACAGTACTCTGGAAACACCATATATTTT	CASSQDQRRQYSGNTIYF
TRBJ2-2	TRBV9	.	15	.	TGTGCCAGCAGCGTAGTATGGGGAGAGTCCGGGGAGCTGTTTTTT	CASSVVWGESGELFF
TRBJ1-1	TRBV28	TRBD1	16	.	TGTGCCAGCAGTAAAATGACACAGGGGGCGGGTACTGAAGCTTTCTTT	CASSKMTQGAGTEAFF
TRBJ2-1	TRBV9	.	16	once	TGTGCCAGCAGCGCGACCGGGACTCGAATCCAGGATGAGCAGTTCTTC	CASSATGTRIQDEQFF
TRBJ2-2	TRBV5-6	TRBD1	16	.	TGTGCCAGCAGCCGCCGGGACAGGGGCGGAACCGGGGAGCTGTTTTTT	CASSRRDRGGTGELFF
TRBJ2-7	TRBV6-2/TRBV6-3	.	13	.	TGTGCCAGCAGTTACTCGGGCGTCTACGAGCAGTACTTC	CASSYSGVYEQYF
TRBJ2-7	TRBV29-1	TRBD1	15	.	TGCAGCGTTGAAGATCCGGGACAGGGGCTTTACGAGCAGTACTTC	CSVEDPGQGLYEQYF
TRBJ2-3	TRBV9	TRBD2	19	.	TGTGCCAGCAGCGTTGAAGCCGGGACTAGCGGGAGAGGGCCAGATACGCAGTATTTT	CASSVEAGTSGRGPDTQYF
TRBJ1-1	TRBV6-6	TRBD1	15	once	TGTGCCAGCACCTCCGGAGGGGGCTATGGCACTGAAGCTTTCTTT	CASTSGGGYGTEAFF
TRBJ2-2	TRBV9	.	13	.	TGTGCCAGCAGCGTCGTAAGCACCGGGGAGCTGTTTTTT	CASSVVSTGELFF
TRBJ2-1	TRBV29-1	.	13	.	TGCAGCGTTGTTCGGCAGGATTACAATGAGCAGTTCTTC	CSVVRQDYNEQFF
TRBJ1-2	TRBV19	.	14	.	TGTGCCAGTAGTATAACAGGGCCCAATTATGGCTACACCTTC	CASSITGPNYGYTF
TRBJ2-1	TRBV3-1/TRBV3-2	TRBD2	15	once	TGTGCCAGCAGCCGTAGCGGGAGGGCAAACAATGAGCAGTTCTTC	CASSRSGRANNEQFF
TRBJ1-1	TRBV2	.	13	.	TGTGCCAGCAGAGAGACAGAGAACACTGAAGCTTTCTTT	CASRETENTEAFF
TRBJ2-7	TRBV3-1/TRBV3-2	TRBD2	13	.	TGTGCCAGTAAGGGACTAGCGGGAGTCGAGCAGTACTTC	CASKGLAGVEQYF
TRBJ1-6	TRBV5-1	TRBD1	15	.	TGCGCCAGCAGCTTGGAGGACAGGGATGATTCACCCCTCCACTTT	CASSLEDRDDSPLHF
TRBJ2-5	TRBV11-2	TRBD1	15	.	TGTGCCAGCAGCCGTTCGACAGGGGGCATAGAGACCCAGTACTTC	CASSRSTGGIETQYF
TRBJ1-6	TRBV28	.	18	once	TGTGCCAGCAGTACCGGGACTTCTTTAAGCTCCTATAATTCACCCCTCCACTTT	CASSTGTSLSSYNSPLHF
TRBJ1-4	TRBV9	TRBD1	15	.	TGTGCCAGCGGCCCCCGACAGGGAAAGGATGAAAAACTGTTTTTT	CASGPRQGKDEKLFF
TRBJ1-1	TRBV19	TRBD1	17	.	TGTGCCAGTAGTCCCCCCGGGACAGGGACTATTAACACTGAAGCTTTCTTT	CASSPPGTGTINTEAFF
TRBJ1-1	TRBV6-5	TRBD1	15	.	TGTGCCAGTCCCCGGGACAGGGGTAGGGGGACTGAAGCTTTCTTT	CASPRDRGRGTEAFF
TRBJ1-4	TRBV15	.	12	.	TGTGCCACCAGCAGACCAAATGGGGTACTGTTTTTT	CATSRPNGVLFF
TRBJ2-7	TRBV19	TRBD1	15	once	TGTGCCAGTAGTATGGAGGGACAGGGAGTTTACGAGCAGTACTTC	CASSMEGQGVYEQYF
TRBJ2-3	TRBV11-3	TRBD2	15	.	TGTGCCAGCAGCCACCGGGAGGGCCACACAGATACGCAGTATTTT	CASSHREGHTDTQYF
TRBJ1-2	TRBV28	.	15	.	TGTGCCAGCAGTCGGGGAGACAGGCGACGTGATGGCTACACCTTC	CASSRGDRRRDGYTF
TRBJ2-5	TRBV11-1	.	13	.	TGTGCCAGCAGCCGACTAGGAGGTGGGCCCCAGTACTTC	CASSRLGGGPQYF
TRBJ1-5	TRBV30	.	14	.	TGTGCCTGGAGGACAAATGGGGGCAATCAGCCCCAGCATTTT	CAWRTNGGNQPQHF
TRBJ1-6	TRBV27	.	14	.	TGTGCCAGCAGTTTATTTGGGGGTAACTCACCCCTCCACTTT	CASSLFGGNSPLHF
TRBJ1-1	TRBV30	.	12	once	TGTGCCTGGGCCAGCAGGGACACTGAAGCTTTCTTT	CAWASRDTEAFF
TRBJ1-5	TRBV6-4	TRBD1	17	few	TGTGCCAGCAGTGACTCGAGCGGGACAGGGCGCAATCAGCCCCAGCATTTT	CASSDSSGTGRNQPQHF
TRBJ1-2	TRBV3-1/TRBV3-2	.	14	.	TGTGCCAGCAGCCAAGTCGGCAGGGAGGGGGGCTACACCTTC	CASSQVGREGGYTF
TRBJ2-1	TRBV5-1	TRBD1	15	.	TGCGCCAGCAGCTTGGTTACCGGGACAGGGAATGAGCAGTTCTTC	CASSLVTGTGNEQFF
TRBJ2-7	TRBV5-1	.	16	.	TGCGCCAGCAGCTCGGGGGCCGGGAGCCCGTCCTACGAGCAGTACTTC	CASSSGAGSPSYEQYF
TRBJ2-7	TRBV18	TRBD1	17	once	TGTGCCAGCTCACCACCTAGTCCGGGACAGGGGGCCTACGAGCAGTACTTC	CASSPPSPGQGAYEQYF
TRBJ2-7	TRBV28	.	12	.	TGTGCCAGCGACACTCATCCCTCCGAGCAGTACTTC	CASDTHPSEQYF
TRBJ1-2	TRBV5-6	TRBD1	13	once	TGTGCCAGCAGTAGGGACAGGAACTATGGCTACACCTTC	CASSRDRNYGYTF
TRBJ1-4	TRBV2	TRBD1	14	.	TGTGCCAGCGATCAGACAGGGGGCGGTGAAAAACTGTTTTTT	CASDQTGGGEKLFF
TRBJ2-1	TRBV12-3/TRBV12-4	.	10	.	TGTGCCAGCAGCCAGAGGGAGCAGTTCTTC	CASSQREQFF
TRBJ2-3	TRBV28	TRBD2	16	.	TGTGCCAGCCAGGAGGGACTAGCGGGAGGTGCAGATACGCAGTATTTT	CASQEGLAGGADTQYF
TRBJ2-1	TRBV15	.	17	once	TGTGCCACCAGCAGAAGCACATGGGGGGCCAGTTACAATGAGCAGTTCTTC	CATSRSTWGASYNEQFF
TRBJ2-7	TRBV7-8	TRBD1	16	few	TGTGCCAGCAGCCCATACCCGGGACAGGGTCCCTACGAGCAGTACTTC	CASSPYPGQGPYEQYF
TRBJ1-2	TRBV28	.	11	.	TGTGCCATCCGGGCAGCCCTTGGCTACACCTTC	CAIRAALGYTF
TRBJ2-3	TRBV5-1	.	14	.	TGCGCCAGCACCCCGGGCCACTCCACAGATACGCAGTATTTT	CASTPGHSTDTQYF
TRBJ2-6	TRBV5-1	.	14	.	TGCGCCAGCAGCTCAGGGGCTGGGGCCAACGTCCTGACTTTC	CASSSGAGANVLTF
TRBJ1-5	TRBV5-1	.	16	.	TGCGCCAGCAGCTTGGGGCCCAGCGAAAGCAATCAGCCCCAGCATTTT	CASSLGPSESNQPQHF
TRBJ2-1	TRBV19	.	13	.	TGTGCCAGTAGCCAGGGCGTATACAATGAGCAGTTCTTC	CASSQGVYNEQFF
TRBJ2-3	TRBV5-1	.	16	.	TGCGCCAGCAGCTTGGCAGGACACAAGCGAGCAGATACGCAGTATTTT	CASSLAGHKRADTQYF